These 7 T cell receptor beta chains came from one sample sequenced in a study of a mutant IDH1 vaccine in newly diagnosed glioma. The antigens for these receptors are not known. TCRdb's table, derived via immunoSEQ multiplex PCR, lists solely in-frame clones and lacks some. The repertoire holds around 50,000 clones, 65% to 85% seen once, with about 4% in the top ten. Stated time point: week 47, end of study. Vaccinated patients received 300 ug of mutant IDH1 20-mer peptide per dose, with topical imiquimod. Sequenced here: PBMCs, sampled from a glioma patient whose treatment included an IDH1 peptide vaccine. Source of these receptors: a woman younger than 45 with glioma. Some clones in this sample may be carry-over from other donors' samples.

This chain joins TRBV29-1 and TRBJ2-4; possibly TRBD1 for D (5 bases). Germline values: CDR1 SQVTM, CDR2 ANQGSEA. The CDR3 totals 13 residues. The V gene lost 1 base and the J gene lost 6 bases, with 10 bases spanning the gap. CDR3 nucleotide sequence: TGCAGCGTTGAAGGGGGCTTCGGAAACATTCAGTACTTC. Protein product: CSVEGGFGNIQYF.

This chain links TRBV19 with TRBJ2-7; TRBD2 agrees at 10 bases. The germline gives CDR1 LNHDA, CDR2 SQIVND (reference sequence). V was clipped by 1 base and J by 3 bases; unmatched bases: 15. The CDR3 totals 19 residues. The DNA of the CDR3 is TGTGCCAGTAGTATAGGCGGGTGGGAGCGGGAGGGGATCGGCTACGAGCAGTACTTC. It codes for CASSIGGWEREGIGYEQYF.

The chain couples TRBV18 to TRBJ2-7; D is perhaps TRBD1 (6 bases). V was clipped by 2 bases and J by 12 bases, with 14 bases between them. The germline V gene has CDR1 KGHSH and CDR2 LQKENI. This CDR3 has 12 residues. CDR3 loop: CASSPLSGTPYF. CDR3 nucleotide sequence: TGTGCCAGCTCACCATTATCCGGGACACCGTACTTC. Combining the CDR3 with reference TRBV18 and TRBJ2-7 gives the whole variable domain NAGVMQNPRHLVRRRGQEARLRCSPMKGHSHVYWYRQLPEEGLKFMVYLQKENIIDESGMPKERFSAEFPKEGPSILRIQQVVRGDSAAYFCASSPLSGTPYFGPGTRLTVT.

This clone was counted a single time. J is TRBJ1-5 and V is TRBV28; TRBD1 matches at 9 bases. The J segment lost 6 bases and the V segment lost 3 bases, leaving 9 bases of the junction unmatched. The CDR3 sequence is 16 residues long. Germline values: CDR1 MDHEN, CDR2 SYDVKM. The DNA of the CDR3 is TGTGCCAGCAGTTTTTGGACAGGGGAGAGGGGTCAGCCCCAGCATTTT. This gives the protein CASSFWTGERGQPQHF. The variable domain in full, completed from reference TRBV28 and TRBJ1-5, reads DVKVTQSSRYLVKRTGEKVFLECVQDMDHENMFWYRQDPGLGLRLIYFSYDVKMKEKGDIPEGYSVSREKKERFSLILESASTNQTSMYLCASSFWTGERGQPQHFGDGTRLSIL.

CDR3 sequence: CASGTPPLSGNTIYF. The CDR3 DNA reads TGCGCCAGCGGGACACCACCACTCTCTGGAAACACCATATATTTT. V and J are TRBV5-1 and TRBJ1-3; the D gene is possibly TRBD1 (6 bases). V was pared by 7 bases and J by 0 bases, with 14 bases between. Germline V CDR1 and CDR2: SGHRS, YFSETQ. The CDR3 sequence is 15 residues long.

The chain carries TRBV6-6 and TRBJ2-1; possible D gene TRBD2, 6 bases. The CDR3 has 13 residues. Germline loops: CDR1 MNHNY, CDR2 SVGAGI (reference sequence). V gave up 8 bases and J gave up 9 bases, with 17 bases separating them. CDR3 sequence (DNA): TGTGCCAGCGTCAGGGACTCCACGGGTGAGCAGTTCTTC. This codes for CASVRDSTGEQFF.

The chain is built from TRBV4-1 and TRBJ2-7, with 8 bases lining up with TRBD1. Per germline, CDR1 MGHRA and CDR2 YSYEKL. This CDR3 has 16 amino acids. Losses at the gene ends were 1 base for V and 5 bases for J; bases not matched to a gene: 10. In DNA, the CDR3 is TGCGCCAGCAGCCAAGGGTACGGGACAGGTCCTCACGAGCAGTACTTC. It codes for CASSQGYGTGPHEQYF.